Listed below are T cell receptor beta chains from one sample, sequenced in a study of blood T cell repertoires in COVID-19. Sequencing was performed with immunoSEQ multiplex PCR; in TCRdb, only in-frame clones are kept and a portion is missing. The table has about 240,000 clones, roughly 80% seen once; the top ten hold 9.5% to 15%. The sequenced sample consisted of peripheral blood. These receptors all stem from a woman aged 60-75 years with active or convalescent COVID-19. Each CDR3 is given with its conserved first and last residue. Fields, in order: CDR3 DNA, CDR3 protein, clone size, CDR3 length, D gene, V gene, J gene. The D gene is left open where the match is weak. Clone sizes are given selectively: once, few, many, or a class where the clone is expanded.

TGTGCCAGCAGTGAACGCCCCGGGACAGGGGTCTACAATGAGCAGTTCTTC	CASSERPGTGVYNEQFF	.	17	TRBD1	TRBV6-1	TRBJ2-1
TGTGCCAGCAGTTGGACCGACAGAGAGACCCAGTACTTC	CASSWTDRETQYF	.	13	.	TRBV25-1	TRBJ2-5
TGTGCCAGCAGCTTAGAGCACAGGGCGGGTTCACCCCTCCACTTT	CASSLEHRAGSPLHF	once	15	.	TRBV11-3	TRBJ1-6
TGTGCCATCAGTGAGTCCAGCGGGGGCCCTCGCGAGACCCAGTACTTC	CAISESSGGPRETQYF	.	16	TRBD2	TRBV10-3	TRBJ2-5
TGTGCCAGCAGCTTATATTTTGGCGGGGGCGCGATCTATGGCTACACCTTC	CASSLYFGGGAIYGYTF	.	17	.	TRBV7-2	TRBJ1-2
TGTGCCATCAGTGAGTCTGAGGGGGCGACGAACACTGAAGCTTTCTTT	CAISESEGATNTEAFF	few	16	TRBD1	TRBV10-3	TRBJ1-1
TGTGCCAGCAGTCGGGACCAGGGGGGGCAGTTCTTC	CASSRDQGGQFF	.	12	.	TRBV6-5	TRBJ2-1
TGTGCCAGCAGTTCCCTGTGGGCTAGCGGGGGGTACTACAATGAGCAGTTCTTC	CASSSLWASGGYYNEQFF	.	18	TRBD2	TRBV28	TRBJ2-1
TGTGCCAGTAGTCTTACACCGGGACACTTCAACTATGGCTACACCTTC	CASSLTPGHFNYGYTF	.	16	.	TRBV19	TRBJ1-2
TGTGCCAGCTCACCAACAGGGACCTTTTCCTATGGCTACACCTTC	CASSPTGTFSYGYTF	.	15	.	TRBV18	TRBJ1-2
TGTGCCAGCAGGCCAACAGGGGCGGGAGATACGCAGTATTTT	CASRPTGAGDTQYF	.	14	TRBD1	TRBV6-6	TRBJ2-3
TGTGCCAGCAGCTTAGCAGGGGGAGGGGAGACCCAGTACTTC	CASSLAGGGETQYF	.	14	.	TRBV7-2	TRBJ2-5
TGTGCCAGCAGTGATAACTTGAACACTGAAGCTTTCTTT	CASSDNLNTEAFF	.	13	.	TRBV2	TRBJ1-1
TGCGCCAGCAGCTCCCAAAACAGGGATTCACCCCTCCACTTT	CASSSQNRDSPLHF	.	14	.	TRBV5-1	TRBJ1-6
TGTGCCAGCTCCCGAGCGGGGGGGCCCGGGAATGAGCAGTTCTTC	CASSRAGGPGNEQFF	.	15	TRBD2	TRBV9	TRBJ2-1
TGTGCCAGCAGCACCAGGGGAAATGAGCAGTTCTTC	CASSTRGNEQFF	.	12	.	TRBV5-8	TRBJ2-1